The entry below describes one TCR beta chain. Only in-frame clones appear in the TCRdb table, and some are missing; sequencing was by immunoSEQ multiplex PCR. The sample lists fewer than 150,000 clones, approximately 80% occurring once. This entry is derived from a study of blood T cell repertoires in COVID-19. Per the germline V gene, CDR1 is MRHNA and CDR2 is SNTAGT. The trim removed 6 bases at V and 6 bases at J, leaving 6 bases unmatched. The CDR3 totals 13 residues. The source is a woman under 30 who had been exposed to COVID-19. Sequences were obtained from PBMCs or T cells enriched from blood (not recorded which). The J gene is TRBJ2-7, the V gene TRBV6-4, with TRBD1 matching over 9 bases. This CDR3 reads CASSEDRGSEQYF. In DNA form, the CDR3 reads TGTGCCAGCAGCGAGGACAGGGGAAGCGAGCAGTACTTC.